The entry below gives a single T cell receptor (beta chain) sequence along with its context. Its antigen specificity is not known. Per-nucleotide qualities are absent, and no much larger clonotype sits a single base away. The data were obtained in a study of cytomegalovirus exposure and HLA in healthy donors (TCRdb year 2017). Regarding the complete study: An earlier analysis of around 600 of the donors reported about 250 Gb of sequence data and more than 90 million unique TCR beta sequences from approximately 180 million T cells. Approximately 300 gigabases of sequencing data and around 90 million unique TCR sequences made up an early release that covered several hundred HLA-typed donors. Of the 300 to 400 genotyped donors, about 80% fell in the genetic ancestry cluster associated with self-reported Caucasian donors. The study aimed to test whether signatures of past pathogen exposure could be identified by cataloging public T cell receptors. The study profiled the T cell repertoires of under 700 subjects by immunosequencing and related them to cytomegalovirus serostatus. Along with the approximately 620-subject first cohort, a separate validation cohort of about 110 different subjects was used. To predict cytomegalovirus infection status, the study brought together high-throughput TCR immunosequencing, statistical association of individual TCRs with disease status, and machine learning. In a later analysis, previously published TCR beta repertoires from 666 donors were re-analyzed and high-resolution HLA genotyping was added so that TCR occurrence patterns could be studied. In the later analysis, no new phenotypic data were used to find candidate immune exposures; instead, reliance was placed on TCR beta sequences and their occurrence across donors. In an earlier analysis of a few hundred of the donors, high-throughput TCR beta sequencing was used to judge whether each TCR beta V gene segment behaved as functional or pseudogenic. Donor age, sex, ethnicity and CMV serostatus were collected together with the repertoire data. A later genetic analysis used genome-wide SNP genotypes for about three fifths of the 666 donors, treating that subset as a discovery cohort. All discovery cohort repertoires had been generated on a single sequencing platform. HLA typing included class I and class II loci at four-digit resolution. The number of typed donors differed by locus: roughly 629-630 for A, B, C, DRB1 and DQB1; roughly 510 for DQA1; 606 for DPA1; and some 470 for DPB1. Four to six DR-DQ haplotypes were handled as single units for association and clustering, since linkage in the cohort was strong. Across roughly 420 genotyped donors of the cohort, an average of approximately 200,000 unique TCR beta nucleotide sequences per donor were sequenced, and 15% to 20% of those sequences were non-productive.

What the authors observed across the whole study: Linkage disequilibrium might explain the correlated functional status among segregating V segments, but an unknown experimental factor could not be ruled out. Because some donors lacked HLA typing at each locus, the association tests relied only on the typed subset. Because the 87-base-pair reads could not distinguish some IMGT-functional V segments, including TRBV6-2 and TRBV6-3, those segments were excluded. Around 16 rarely observed V segments, including chromosome 9 orphons, were excluded from the earlier analysis of almost 600 of the donors because counts were too low. According to a later genetic analysis, donors in an Asian-associated ancestry cluster had fewer N-insertions in productive TCRs than the approximately 630-donor mean. An association between a missense DCLRE1C variant and V-gene and J-gene trimming of TCR beta chains was found in a later genetic analysis and replicated in an independent cohort. A group of highly shared sequence variants was considered likely to be a technical artifact of the sequencing pipeline. Three of the identified cytomegalovirus-associated TCR beta chains were confirmed in vitro to be specific for cytomegalovirus antigens. The study listed 164 TCR beta chains as associated with cytomegalovirus. In a later analysis, most CMV-associated TCR beta chains were found to appear HLA-restricted, with HLA associations seemingly driven largely by CMV exposure. In a later analysis, the rate of TCR association differed among HLA loci, with DRB1 alleles having the most associated TCRs and HLA-C alleles having the fewest. In a later analysis, some 18,000 TCR beta sequences were associated with specific HLA alleles at a false discovery rate of 0.05. A later analysis found that HLA-associated TCR beta chains were more clonally expanded and had lower generation probabilities than equally common non-associated chains. A further reported finding was that TCR beta sequences accurately predicted the HLA-A and HLA-B alleles for most subjects in the first cohort. Most TCR sequences were seen in very few donors, while some public TCRs were found in many individuals. When HLA alleles, especially DR and DQ, strongly co-occurred, TCR associations were difficult to assign to individual alleles. In a later analysis, several top co-occurrence clusters were reported to appear linked to parvovirus B19, influenza, CMV and Epstein-Barr virus. The cohort was sequenced for TCR beta chains only, and without alpha or paired-chain data the features that could be detected were limited. The classifier was reported to diagnose cytomegalovirus status with high specificity and sensitivity in both the original cohort and the validation cohort. The authors suggested that the approach could potentially be generalized to other disease states and immunological phenotypes. Presence/absence analyses assumed roughly uniform sequencing depth across donors, an assumption that may not hold. An earlier analysis of some 560 of the donors showed that most TCR beta V segments appeared in productive rearrangements either about 87% or about 30% of the time, which broadly matched IMGT annotations. For the cohort, immune exposure information was limited to CMV serostatus.

The cohort comprised 550 to 700 healthy bone marrow donors. Cohort members were all nominally healthy when sampled, although unrecorded immune exposures were likely present. The donor tested CMV seropositive and was one of the 289 seropositive cohort members. Each donor provided a peripheral blood sample, and peripheral blood mononuclear cells were used for TCR beta sequencing. Genomic DNA extraction from the blood cell samples was performed with the Qiagen DNeasy Blood Extraction Kit. Receptor amplification or capture employed the immunoSEQ multiplex PCR assay. For the multiplex PCR, a mixture combining 60 forward primers for TCR Vbeta segments and 13 reverse primers for TCR Jbeta segments was used. The CDR3 region of rearranged TCR beta genes was amplified from genomic DNA by a multiplex PCR assay. The amplified TCR beta libraries were sequenced on the Illumina HiSeq System as 87-base-pair reads. Per the original workflow: A later analysis counted tens of millions of unique TCR beta chains across the 550 to 750 repertoires, and some 11 million of these chains were shared by at least two donors. To remove PCR and sequencing errors, raw reads were error-corrected and collapsed into unique sequences using a nearest-neighbor algorithm that merged closely related sequences. CDR3 sequences were aligned to IMGT reference sequences to assign V, D and J gene segments. For a sequence to be retained, a match of at least six nucleotides to both a V gene segment and a J gene segment was required. Rearrangements were classified as productive when the CDR3 lacked stop codons and remained in frame with V and J, and all other rearrangements were classified as non-productive. CDR3 was defined according to IMGT convention as the region running from the second conserved V-encoded cysteine to the conserved J-encoded phenylalanine. Sequences without an unambiguous match to a single V gene segment were excluded from the earlier analysis of a few hundred of the donors. An earlier analysis of under 750 of the donors called V segments functional above 56.7% productive rearrangements and segregating when the between-donor standard deviation exceeded 5%. A statistical classification framework was built for diagnosing cytomegalovirus status from the catalog of TCR beta chain sequences. In a later analysis, TCR nucleotide sequences were compared against IMGT/GENE-DB human TR gene sequences so that V and J genes could be assigned. The TCRdist pipeline was used in a later analysis to assign CDR3 sequences and most-parsimonious VDJ recombination scenarios. In a later analysis, each TCR beta chain was defined by its CDR3 amino acid sequence together with its V-gene family, and reads lacking a unique V-gene family were excluded. As a way to deal with suspected cross-contamination and a sequencing artifact, a later analysis dropped 450 to 600 nucleotide sequences that were highly shared and had low generation probability. A later analysis calculated a clonal expansion index for each public chain from normalized within-repertoire ranks of inferred template counts. In a later analysis, generation probabilities were computed with a VDJ recombination model fitted to out-of-frame rearrangements, and the resulting probabilities were checked against IGoR. In a later analysis, TCR-TCR, TCR-HLA and TCR-CMV co-occurrence was scored with hypergeometric tests, and a repertoire-size bias correction was applied to TCR pairs. False discovery rates were estimated in a later analysis by permuting HLA or CMV assignments 20 times. A later analysis grouped co-occurring TCRs with DBSCAN, adding TCRdist sequence similarity when clustering within HLA-allele-positive subsets. Repertoires with fewer than 30,000 or more than 120,000 public chains were left out of co-occurrence clustering, as were about 5 repertoires with anomalous nucleotide sharing. TCRdb carries this immuneACCESS record with in-frame sequences only. Its versions omit some clonotypes, under half of them owing to an unresolved V gene in the studies checked, with the rest unexplained. The V and J calls and the clone size are those of that table, but D and trimming were determined from the DNA. The sample table records around 150,000 clones; less than 90% of these occur just once. About 4% of the sample goes to the ten largest clones.

For CDR1 and CDR2, the germline V gene lists MNHNS and SASEGT. V loses 5 bases of germline sequence and J loses 4 bases, and the interval between the two ends is 15 bases. From the cysteine up to the phenylalanine, the CDR3 has a length of 14 residues. Only the CDR3 region is kept as DNA, spanning 42 bases read in frame from base 1. This sequence originates from a man aged 45-60 years in good health and CMV-seropositive. The chain couples TRBV6-1 to TRBJ2-7; no D gene call is confident. The sequencing sample was made of PBMCs. The encoded CDR3 is CASSITPTFYEQYF. The base sequence is TGTGCCAGCAGTATTACACCCACCTTTTACGAGCAGTACTTC.